This T cell receptor beta chain was captured by sequencing in a study of shared T cell receptors in the human thymus. CDR1 is MNHEY and CDR2 is SVGAGI in the germline V gene. J lost 8 bases, V lost 4 bases, and 13 bases had no gene match. The CDR3 is 16 residues long. Assay: immunoSEQ multiplex PCR; the TCRdb copy retains only in-frame clones and omits some. The table includes hundreds of thousands of clones, 80% to 90% detected once. These sequences were also reported in another study, on human thymus T cells. From that report: The study used thymus tissue resected during corrective heart surgery. Thymic and blood repertoires seemed to show skewed V and J gene use.

The chain is built from TRBV6-5 and TRBJ1-3; 8 bases agree with TRBD1. This clonotype was sampled from a boy younger than two with a congenital heart defect. The specimen was thymocytes. In DNA, the CDR3 is TGTGCCAGCAGTTCCGCCCCTCGACAGGGGTGGGACACCATATATTTT. It encodes CASSSAPRQGWDTIYF.